The rows below give T cell receptor beta chains drawn from one sample of a study of radiotherapy plus CTLA-4 blockade in lung cancer. The data were produced by immunoSEQ multiplex PCR, yet TCRdb's version contains in-frame clones alone and is incomplete. The sample lists some 78,000 clones; approximately 84% were seen once. Specimen: peripheral blood, collected from a patient treated with radiotherapy plus ipilimumab. The source is a human donor with non-small cell lung cancer who had a partial response to radiotherapy plus ipilimumab. CDR3s leave out the opening cysteine and the closing phenylalanine or tryptophan. Each record gives: V gene, J gene, CDR3 protein.

>TRBV5-1|TRBJ2-2
ASSLGDTNGELF
>TRBV18|TRBJ2-1
ASSPASSGTSYNEQF
>TRBV6-5|TRBJ1-2
ASSDQGNYGYT
>TRBV7-6|TRBJ1-6
ASSPGVLGSPLH
>TRBV28|TRBJ2-7
ASSSVGLAGYEQY
>TRBV28|TRBJ2-7
ASSTSGSTYEQY
>TRBV15|TRBJ1-2
ATSRHMEDKGYT
>TRBV19|TRBJ1-1
ASRTGTVMNTEAF
>TRBV6-4|TRBJ1-2
ASSDLGQGRSVYT
>TRBV6-5|TRBJ1-5
ASSLTGLNQPQH
>TRBV5-4|TRBJ2-1
ASSLGQGMYEQF
>TRBV5-6|TRBJ1-4
ASSFTTAYNEKLF
>TRBV27|TRBJ2-7
ASSISDSTYEQY